A selection of T cell receptor beta chains follows, all from one sample in a study of cytomegalovirus exposure and HLA in healthy donors. The repertoire was sequenced with immunoSEQ multiplex PCR; TCRdb's copy has only in-frame clones and lacks some. The sample has approximately 210,000 clones, about 75% seen once. Sequences were obtained from PBMCs. Every receptor here comes from a male donor in good health and CMV-seronegative. Both conserved end residues are part of each CDR3. The D gene is left open where the match is weak. Not all rows give a size; the values are once, few, many and, for expanded clones, a class.

clone_size	d_call	cdr3_length	j_call	v_call	cdr3_nt	cdr3_aa
.	.	14	TRBJ1-2	TRBV28	TGTGCCAGCAGTTTATCTCGGGTTAACTATGGCTACACCTTC	CASSLSRVNYGYTF
few	TRBD2	16	TRBJ2-1	TRBV5-1	TGCGCCAGCAGCTTGGGACTAGCGAGCTCCTACAATGAGCAGTTCTTC	CASSLGLASSYNEQFF
once	.	15	TRBJ1-1	TRBV5-1	TGCGCCAGCAGCTTGGGCCAGGGGAAGAACACTGAAGCTTTCTTT	CASSLGQGKNTEAFF
.	.	15	TRBJ2-3	TRBV7-3	TGTGCCAGCAGCACCCGGACAGCTAGCACAGATACGCAGTATTTT	CASSTRTASTDTQYF
.	TRBD2	14	TRBJ2-7	TRBV13	TGTGCCAGCAGCCCCCCGGGGGGGAACTACGAGCAGTACTTC	CASSPPGGNYEQYF
.	.	13	TRBJ1-1	TRBV28	TGTGCCAGCAGTTTATTGGACAGACTGAGAGCTTTCTTT	CASSLLDRLRAFF
few	TRBD2	15	TRBJ2-1	TRBV27	TGTGCCAGCAGTTCAGGACTAGCGGGGGACAATGAGCAGTTCTTC	CASSSGLAGDNEQFF
.	.	11	TRBJ2-7	TRBV20-1	TGCAGTGCTAGAGTCCTATACGAGCAGTACTTC	CSARVLYEQYF
.	TRBD2	21	TRBJ2-7	TRBV5-1	TGCGCCAGCAGCTTGTCTCGGTCTCGGGCTAGCGGGAGTAGAGTCGGGTACGAGCAGTACTTC	CASSLSRSRASGSRVGYEQYF
.	TRBD1	16	TRBJ2-7	TRBV18	TGTGCCAGCTCACCGACATCCTCAGGGGGCGCGTACGAGCAGTACTTC	CASSPTSSGGAYEQYF
few	.	14	TRBJ2-4	TRBV4-3	TGCGCCAGCAGCCAAGACAGGGCCAAAAACATTCAGTACTTC	CASSQDRAKNIQYF
.	TRBD1	13	TRBJ2-5	TRBV18	TGTGCCAGCTCCGGACAGGGGGAAGAGACCCAGTACTTC	CASSGQGEETQYF